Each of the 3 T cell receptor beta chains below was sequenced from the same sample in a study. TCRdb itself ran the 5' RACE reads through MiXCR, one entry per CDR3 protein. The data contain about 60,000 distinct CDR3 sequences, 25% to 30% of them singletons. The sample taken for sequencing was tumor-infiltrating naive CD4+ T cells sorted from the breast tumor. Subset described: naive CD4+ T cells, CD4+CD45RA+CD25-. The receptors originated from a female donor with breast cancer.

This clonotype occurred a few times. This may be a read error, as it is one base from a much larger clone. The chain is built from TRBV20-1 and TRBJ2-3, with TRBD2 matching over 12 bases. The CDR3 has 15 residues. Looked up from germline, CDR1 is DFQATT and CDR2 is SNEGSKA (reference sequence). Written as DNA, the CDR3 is TGCGGTGCTAGCGGGGGGGCGTTAGGCACAGATACGCAGTATTTT. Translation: CGASGGALGTDTQYF.

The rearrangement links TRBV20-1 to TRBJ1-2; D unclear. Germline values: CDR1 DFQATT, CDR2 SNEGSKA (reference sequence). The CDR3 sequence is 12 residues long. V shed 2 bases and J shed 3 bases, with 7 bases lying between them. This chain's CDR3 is CSARNQDYGYTF. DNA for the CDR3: TGCAGTGCTAGAAACCAAGACTATGGCTACACCTTC.

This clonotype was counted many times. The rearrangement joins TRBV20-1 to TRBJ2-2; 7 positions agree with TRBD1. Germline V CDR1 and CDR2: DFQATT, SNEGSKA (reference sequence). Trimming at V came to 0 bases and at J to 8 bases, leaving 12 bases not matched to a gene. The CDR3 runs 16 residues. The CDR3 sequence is CSARDFLQGLGGELFF. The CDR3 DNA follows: TGCAGTGCTAGAGATTTTCTACAGGGGTTGGGTGGGGAGCTGTTTTTT.